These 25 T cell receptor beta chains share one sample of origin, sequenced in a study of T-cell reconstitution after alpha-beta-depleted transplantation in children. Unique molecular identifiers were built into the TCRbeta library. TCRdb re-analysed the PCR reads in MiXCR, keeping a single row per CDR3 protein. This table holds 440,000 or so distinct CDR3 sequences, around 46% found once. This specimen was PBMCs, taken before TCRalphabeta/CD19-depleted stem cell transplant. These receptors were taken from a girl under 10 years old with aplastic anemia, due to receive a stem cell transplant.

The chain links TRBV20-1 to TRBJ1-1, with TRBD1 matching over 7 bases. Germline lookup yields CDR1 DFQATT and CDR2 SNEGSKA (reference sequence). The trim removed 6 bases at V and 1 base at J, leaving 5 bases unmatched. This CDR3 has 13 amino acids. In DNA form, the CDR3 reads TGCAGTGCCAGGGGACAGAGGAACACTGAAGCTTTCTTT. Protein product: CSARGQRNTEAFF.

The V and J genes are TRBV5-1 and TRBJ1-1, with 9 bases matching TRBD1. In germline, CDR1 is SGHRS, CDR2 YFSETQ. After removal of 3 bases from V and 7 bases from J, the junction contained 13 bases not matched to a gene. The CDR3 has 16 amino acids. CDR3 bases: TGCGCCAGCAGCTCTACAGGGGGCTCGACAACCGGTGAAGCTTTCTTT. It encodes CASSSTGGSTTGEAFF. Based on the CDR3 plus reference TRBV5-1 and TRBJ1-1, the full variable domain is KAGVTQTPRYLIKTRGQQVTLSCSPISGHRSVSWYQQTPGQGLQFLFEYFSETQRNKGNFPGRFSGRQFSNSRSEMNVSTLELGDSALYLCASSSTGGSTTGEAFFGQGTRLTVV.

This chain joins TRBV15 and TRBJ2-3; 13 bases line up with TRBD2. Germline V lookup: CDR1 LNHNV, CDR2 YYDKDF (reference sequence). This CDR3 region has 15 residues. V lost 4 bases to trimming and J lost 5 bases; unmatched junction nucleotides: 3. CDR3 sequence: CATSTRTSGRDTQYF. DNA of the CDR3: TGTGCCACCAGCACCCGGACTAGCGGGAGAGATACGCAGTATTTT.

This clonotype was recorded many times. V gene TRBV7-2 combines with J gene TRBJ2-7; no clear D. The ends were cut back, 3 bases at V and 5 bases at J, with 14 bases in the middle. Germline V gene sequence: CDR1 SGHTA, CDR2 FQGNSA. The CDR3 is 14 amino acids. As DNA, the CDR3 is TGTGCCAGCAGCTTGGAAAACCAGTACCACGAGCAGTACTTC. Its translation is CASSLENQYHEQYF.

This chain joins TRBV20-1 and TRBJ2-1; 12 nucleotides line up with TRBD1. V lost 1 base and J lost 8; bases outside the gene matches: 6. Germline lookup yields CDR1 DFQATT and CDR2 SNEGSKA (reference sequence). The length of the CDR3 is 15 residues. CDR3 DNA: TGCAGTGCTAGAGGCCGGGGACAGGGGGCGTATGAGCAGTTCTTC. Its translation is CSARGRGQGAYEQFF.

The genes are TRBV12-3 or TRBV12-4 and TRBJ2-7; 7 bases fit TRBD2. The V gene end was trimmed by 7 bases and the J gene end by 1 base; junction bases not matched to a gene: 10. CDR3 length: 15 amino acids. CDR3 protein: CASKLRLARSYEQYF. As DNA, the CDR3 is TGTGCCAGCAAGTTGCGACTAGCCAGATCCTACGAGCAGTACTTC.

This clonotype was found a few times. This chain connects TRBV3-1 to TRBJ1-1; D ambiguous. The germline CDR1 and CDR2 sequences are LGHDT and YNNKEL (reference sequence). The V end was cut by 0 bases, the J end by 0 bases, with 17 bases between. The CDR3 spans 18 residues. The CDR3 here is CASSQDFSTGSLNTEAFF. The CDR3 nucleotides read TGTGCCAGCAGCCAAGACTTCAGTACGGGATCCTTGAACACTGAAGCTTTCTTT.

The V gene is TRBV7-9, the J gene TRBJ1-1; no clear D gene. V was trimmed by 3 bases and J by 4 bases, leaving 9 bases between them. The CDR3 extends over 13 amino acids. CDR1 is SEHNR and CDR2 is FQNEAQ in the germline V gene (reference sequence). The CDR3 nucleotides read TGTGCCAGCAGCTTCCCGGTACGCACTGAAGCTTTCTTT. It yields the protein CASSFPVRTEAFF.

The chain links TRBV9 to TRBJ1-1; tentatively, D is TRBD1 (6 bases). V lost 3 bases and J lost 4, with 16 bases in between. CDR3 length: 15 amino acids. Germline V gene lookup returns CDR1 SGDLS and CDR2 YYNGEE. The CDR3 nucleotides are TGTGCCAGCAGCGAGGGGGGAATGGGAGGCACTGAAGCTTTCTTT. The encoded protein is CASSEGGMGGTEAFF.

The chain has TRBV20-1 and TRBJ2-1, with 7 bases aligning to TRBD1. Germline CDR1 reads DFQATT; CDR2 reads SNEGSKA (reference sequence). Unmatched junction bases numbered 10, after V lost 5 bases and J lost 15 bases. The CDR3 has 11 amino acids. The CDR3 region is CSAPHRGRGFF. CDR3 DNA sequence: TGCAGTGCTCCCCACAGGGGCAGAGGGTTCTTC.

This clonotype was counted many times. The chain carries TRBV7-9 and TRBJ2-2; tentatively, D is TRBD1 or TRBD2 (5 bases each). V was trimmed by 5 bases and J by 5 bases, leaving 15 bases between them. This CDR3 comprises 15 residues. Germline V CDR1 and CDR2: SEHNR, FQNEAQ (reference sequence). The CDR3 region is CASSLGRGETGELFF. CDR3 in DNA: TGTGCCAGCAGCCTAGGAAGGGGAGAAACCGGGGAGCTGTTTTTT.

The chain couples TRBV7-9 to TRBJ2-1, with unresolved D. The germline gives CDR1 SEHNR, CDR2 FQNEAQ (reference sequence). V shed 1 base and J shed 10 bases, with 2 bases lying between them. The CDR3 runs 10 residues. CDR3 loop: CASSLEEQFF. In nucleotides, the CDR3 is TGTGCCAGCAGCTTAGAAGAGCAGTTCTTC.

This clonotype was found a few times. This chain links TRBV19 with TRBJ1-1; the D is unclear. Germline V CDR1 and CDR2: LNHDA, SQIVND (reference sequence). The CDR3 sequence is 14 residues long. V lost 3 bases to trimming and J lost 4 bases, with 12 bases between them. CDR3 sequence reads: CASSILTGSTEAFF. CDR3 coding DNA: TGTGCCAGTAGTATCCTGACTGGGTCCACTGAAGCTTTCTTT. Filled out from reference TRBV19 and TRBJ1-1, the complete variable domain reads DGGITQSPKYLFRKEGQNVTLSCEQNLNHDAMYWYRQDPGQGLRLIYYSQIVNDFQKGDIAEGYSVSREKKESFPLTVTSAQKNPTAFYLCASSILTGSTEAFFGQGTRLTVV.

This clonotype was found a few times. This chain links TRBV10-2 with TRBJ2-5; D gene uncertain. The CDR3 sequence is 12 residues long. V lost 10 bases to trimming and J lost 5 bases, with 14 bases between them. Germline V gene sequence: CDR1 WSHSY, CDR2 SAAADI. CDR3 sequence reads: CATAQVRETQYF. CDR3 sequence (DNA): TGCGCCACCGCACAAGTGAGGGAGACCCAGTACTTC.

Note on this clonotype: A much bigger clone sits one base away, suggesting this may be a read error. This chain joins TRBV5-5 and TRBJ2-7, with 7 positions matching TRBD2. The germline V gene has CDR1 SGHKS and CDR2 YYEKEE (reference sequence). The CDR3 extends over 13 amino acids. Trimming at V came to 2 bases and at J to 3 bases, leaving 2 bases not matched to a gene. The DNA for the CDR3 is TGTGCCAGCAGCTTTCTAGCGGACTACGAGCAGTACTTC. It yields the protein CASSFLADYEQYF.

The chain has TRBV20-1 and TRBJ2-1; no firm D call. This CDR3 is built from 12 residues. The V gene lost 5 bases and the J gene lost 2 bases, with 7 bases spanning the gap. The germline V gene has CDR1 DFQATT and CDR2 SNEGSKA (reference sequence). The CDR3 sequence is CSALNPYNEQFF. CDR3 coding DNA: TGCAGTGCTCTCAATCCCTACAATGAGCAGTTCTTC.

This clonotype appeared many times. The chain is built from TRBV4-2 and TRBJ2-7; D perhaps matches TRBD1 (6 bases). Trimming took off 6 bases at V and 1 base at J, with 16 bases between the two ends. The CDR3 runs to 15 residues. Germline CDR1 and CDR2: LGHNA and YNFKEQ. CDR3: CASSPTQGLSYEQYF. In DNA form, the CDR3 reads TGTGCCAGCAGTCCTACGCAGGGGCTGTCCTACGAGCAGTACTTC.

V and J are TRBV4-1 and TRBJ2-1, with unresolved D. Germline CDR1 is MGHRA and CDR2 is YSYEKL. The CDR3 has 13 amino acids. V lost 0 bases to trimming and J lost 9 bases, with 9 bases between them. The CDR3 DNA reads TGCGCCAGCAGCCAAGAGCTGGGCCGTGAGCAGTTCTTC. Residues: CASSQELGREQFF.

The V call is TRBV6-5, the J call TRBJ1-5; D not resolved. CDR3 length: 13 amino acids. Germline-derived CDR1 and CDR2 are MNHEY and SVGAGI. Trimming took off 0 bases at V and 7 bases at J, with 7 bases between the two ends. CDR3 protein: CASSYSREQPQHF. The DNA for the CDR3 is TGTGCCAGCAGTTACTCGAGAGAGCAGCCCCAGCATTTT.

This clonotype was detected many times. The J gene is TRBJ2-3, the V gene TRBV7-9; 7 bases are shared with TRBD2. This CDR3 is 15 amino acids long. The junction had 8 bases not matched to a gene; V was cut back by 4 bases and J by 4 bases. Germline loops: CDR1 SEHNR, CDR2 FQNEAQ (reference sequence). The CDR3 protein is CASSSRSGNPDTQYF. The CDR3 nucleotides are TGTGCCAGCAGCTCCCGGAGCGGGAACCCAGATACGCAGTATTTT.

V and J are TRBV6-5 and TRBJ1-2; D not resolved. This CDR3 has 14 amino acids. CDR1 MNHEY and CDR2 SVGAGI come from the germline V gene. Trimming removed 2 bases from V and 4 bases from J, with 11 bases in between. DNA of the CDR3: TGTGCCAGCAGTTACACCCCCAGTTTCTATGGCTACACCTTC. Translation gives CASSYTPSFYGYTF.

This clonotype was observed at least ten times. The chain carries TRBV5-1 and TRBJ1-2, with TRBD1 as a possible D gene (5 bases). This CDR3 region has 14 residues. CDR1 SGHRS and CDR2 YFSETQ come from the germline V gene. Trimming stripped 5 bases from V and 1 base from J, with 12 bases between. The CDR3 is CASSIDSYNYGYTF. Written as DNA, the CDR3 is TGCGCCAGCAGTATCGACAGCTATAACTATGGCTACACCTTC.

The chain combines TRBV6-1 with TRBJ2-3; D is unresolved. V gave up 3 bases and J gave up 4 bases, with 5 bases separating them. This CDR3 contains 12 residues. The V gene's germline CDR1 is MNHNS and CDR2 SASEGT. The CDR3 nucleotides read TGTGCCAGCAGTGACTTCTCAGATACGCAGTATTTT. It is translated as CASSDFSDTQYF.

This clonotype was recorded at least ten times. The CDR3 reads CSASDPGLLREQFF. The CDR3 DNA is TGCAGTGCTAGCGACCCTGGTTTGTTGCGTGAGCAGTTCTTC. The chain has TRBV20-1 and TRBJ2-1, with D uncertain. The V end lost 3 bases, the J end lost 9 bases, and 18 bases lay between the germline ends. Germline V lookup: CDR1 DFQATT, CDR2 SNEGSKA (reference sequence). CDR3 length: 14 amino acids.

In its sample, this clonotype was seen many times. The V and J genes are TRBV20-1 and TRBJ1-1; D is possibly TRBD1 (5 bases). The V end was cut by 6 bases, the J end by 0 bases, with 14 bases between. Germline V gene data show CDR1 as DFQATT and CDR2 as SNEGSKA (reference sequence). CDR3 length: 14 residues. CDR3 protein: CSAMRDLMNTEAFF. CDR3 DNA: TGCAGTGCCATGAGGGACCTCATGAACACTGAAGCTTTCTTT.